This section outlines one TCR beta chain sequence together with its context. Original processing notes: Reference gene primer amplification yielded estimated nucleated cell counts. TCRdb's copy holds only in-frame clones and misses some; the assay was immunoSEQ multiplex PCR. V and J calls and clone size are as listed in that table; D and trimming were resolved from the DNA. Here the sample spans 150,000 or so clones, more than 70% being singletons. CDR1 and CDR2 from the germline V gene are SEHNR and FQNEAQ (reference sequence). The CDR3 is made up of 13 amino acids. Trimming pared 5 bases from V and 7 bases from J, leaving 12 bases between. This specimen comes from a study of blood T cell repertoires in COVID-19. Study information: The United States, Italy and Spain were the sources of the acute and convalescent COVID-19 samples. Sources were T cells, B-cell-depleted T cells, or PBMCs; the material itself was cDNA or gDNA.

The chain uses TRBV7-9 and TRBJ1-5; D gene uncertain. The source is a human donor in a cohort sampled during active COVID-19. Sequencing was carried out using peripheral blood. CDR3 bases: TGTGCCAGCAGCCAATACGGCGGACAGCCCCAGCATTTT. Residues: CASSQYGGQPQHF.